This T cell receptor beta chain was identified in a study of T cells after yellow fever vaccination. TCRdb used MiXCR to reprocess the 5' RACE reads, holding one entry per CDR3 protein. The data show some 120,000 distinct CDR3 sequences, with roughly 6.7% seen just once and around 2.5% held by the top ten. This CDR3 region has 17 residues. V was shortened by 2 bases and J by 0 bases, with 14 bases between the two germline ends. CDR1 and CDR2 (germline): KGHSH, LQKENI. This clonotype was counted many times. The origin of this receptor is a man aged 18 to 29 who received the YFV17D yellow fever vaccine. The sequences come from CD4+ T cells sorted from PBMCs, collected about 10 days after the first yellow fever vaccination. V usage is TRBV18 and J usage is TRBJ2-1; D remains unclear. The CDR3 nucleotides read TGTGCCAGCTCACCATCCCCTGTGGTCGGCTCCTACAATGAGCAGTTCTTC. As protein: CASSPSPVVGSYNEQFF.